This is a list of T cell receptor beta chains from one sample in a study of blood T cells in healthy people across ages. TCRdb processed the 5' RACE reads anew with MiXCR; each CDR3 protein has one entry. The repertoire includes some 930,000 distinct CDR3 sequences, almost 30% of them detected once, and approximately 10% sits in the top ten. This same sample was also taken into another study, of T cells of mothers and their children.

The sample consisted of blood. The receptors come from a woman in her thirties or forties in good health. Both conserved end residues are part of each CDR3. D genes are given only for firm matches. Size tells how often a clone was seen (once, few, many) or the class of an expanded clone, and some rows leave it out.

size | J | D | V | CDR3 | DNA
. | TRBJ1-2 | . | TRBV7-8 | CASTRVAPDEYGYTF | TGTGCCAGCACCCGCGTAGCACCGGACGAATATGGCTACACCTTC
. | TRBJ1-2 | TRBD1 | TRBV3-1 | CAGSQRTGNGYTF | TGTGCCGGCAGCCAACGGACAGGGAACGGCTACACCTTC
. | TRBJ2-7 | . | TRBV20-1 | CSATDSNPYEQYF | TGCAGTGCAACAGACTCAAACCCCTACGAGCAGTACTTC
many | TRBJ2-7 | . | TRBV15 | CATSQMWSKEQYF | TGTGCCACCAGTCAGATGTGGAGTAAGGAGCAGTACTTC
few | TRBJ2-7 | . | TRBV12-3/TRBV12-4 | CASNSEAYEQYF | TGTGCCAGCAATTCAGAGGCGTACGAGCAGTACTTC
. | TRBJ1-2 | TRBD1 | TRBV7-2 | CAGSYRTGGVLEGYTF | TGTGCCGGCAGCTACCGGACAGGGGGTGTTTTGGAAGGCTACACCTTC
many | TRBJ1-2 | . | TRBV20-1 | CSASLQAALQGYTF | TGCAGTGCTAGCCTCCAGGCCGCCCTGCAGGGCTACACCTTC
. | TRBJ1-2 | TRBD1 | TRBV20-1 | CSARDRGRGYGYTF | TGCAGTGCTAGAGACAGGGGGCGCGGCTATGGCTACACCTTC
many | TRBJ2-1 | TRBD2 | TRBV11-2 | CASSLGGPGLAGGRSSYNEQFF | TGTGCCAGCAGCTTAGGAGGTCCGGGACTAGCGGGGGGGCGGAGCTCCTACAATGAGCAGTTCTTC
. | TRBJ1-1 | . | TRBV25-1 | CASTRQLNTEAFF | TGTGCCAGCACGCGGCAGCTTAACACTGAAGCTTTCTTT
. | TRBJ1-6 | TRBD1 | TRBV28 | CASRRGTGSNSPLHF | TGTGCCAGCAGACGAGGGACAGGGTCGAATTCACCCCTCCACTTT
. | TRBJ2-5 | TRBD2 | TRBV20-1 | CSARGGSLEGETQYF | TGCAGTGCACGCGGGGGATCGTTAGAGGGAGAGACCCAGTACTTC
many | TRBJ2-1 | . | TRBV19 | CASSIVAGPHNEQFF | TGTGCCAGTAGTATAGTTGCAGGGCCCCACAATGAGCAGTTCTTC
few | TRBJ2-5 | TRBD1 | TRBV9 | CASSAGQPGETQYF | TGTGCCAGCAGCGCGGGACAGCCAGGGGAGACCCAGTACTTC
. | TRBJ2-7 | . | TRBV28 | CASIGWSGGGEQYF | TGTGCCAGCATCGGATGGAGCGGCGGAGGGGAGCAGTACTTC
. | TRBJ1-3 | . | TRBV7-7 | CASSRQFSGNTIYF | TGTGCTAGCAGCCGACAGTTCTCTGGAAACACCATATATTTT
few | TRBJ2-6 | . | TRBV12-3/TRBV12-4 | CASSPTPGISGANVLTF | TGTGCCAGCAGCCCAACCCCAGGTATCTCTGGGGCCAACGTCCTGACTTTC
few | TRBJ1-6 | TRBD1 | TRBV7-2 | CASLNRGLNSPLHF | TGTGCCAGCTTGAACAGGGGGCTTAATTCACCCCTCCACTTT
few | TRBJ1-1 | . | TRBV6-5 | CASSYSIGMGAGAEAFF | TGTGCCAGCAGTTACTCGATAGGTATGGGGGCGGGCGCTGAAGCTTTCTTT
. | TRBJ2-3 | . | TRBV12-3/TRBV12-4 | CASSPPGSGDTQYF | TGTGCCAGCAGCCCTCCCGGGTCCGGAGATACGCAGTATTTT
few | TRBJ1-2 | TRBD1 | TRBV5-1 | CASSLAGTGREYGYTF | TGCGCCAGCAGCTTGGCCGGGACAGGAAGGGAATATGGCTACACCTTC
few | TRBJ1-2 | TRBD1 | TRBV27 | CASSSSTGTHYGYTF | TGTGCCAGCAGTTCCTCGACAGGGACCCACTATGGCTACACCTTC
many | TRBJ1-2 | . | TRBV12-3/TRBV12-4 | CASRLGGGGDGYTF | TGTGCCAGCAGGCTAGGAGGGGGTGGCGATGGCTACACCTTC
. | TRBJ1-5 | TRBD1 | TRBV20-1 | CSARDRVASNQPQHF | TGCAGTGCTCGAGACAGGGTTGCGAGCAATCAGCCCCAGCATTTT
few | TRBJ2-7 | . | TRBV21-1 | CASSKVMRGYEQYF | TGTGCCAGCAGCAAAGTGATGAGGGGCTACGAGCAGTACTTC
once | TRBJ1-2 | . | TRBV9 | CASSVDPWAGLSYTF | TGTGCCAGCAGCGTAGATCCATGGGCAGGTCTAAGCTACACCTTC
few | TRBJ1-1 | . | TRBV2 | CASSDEGLISSEAFF | TGTGCCAGCAGTGACGAGGGTTTAATTTCGTCTGAAGCTTTCTTT
. | TRBJ1-3 | . | TRBV6-6 | CASSYSHMGSGNTIYF | TGTGCCAGCAGTTACTCTCATATGGGCTCTGGAAACACCATATATTTT
few | TRBJ1-6 | . | TRBV20-1 | CSVSVAGGNSPLHF | TGCAGTGTTAGTGTAGCGGGTGGTAATTCACCCCTCCACTTT
. | TRBJ1-5 | . | TRBV19 | CASSARDNNQPQHF | TGTGCCAGTAGTGCCCGGGACAATAATCAGCCCCAGCATTTT
. | TRBJ1-1 | . | TRBV29-1 | CSVEGRDMANTEAFF | TGCAGCGTTGAAGGGCGGGACATGGCGAACACTGAAGCTTTCTTT
few | TRBJ2-7 | TRBD2 | TRBV7-8 | CASSGGVGTSGGVTYEQYF | TGTGCCAGCAGCGGAGGTGTTGGGACTAGCGGGGGGGTTACCTACGAGCAGTACTTC
many | TRBJ1-2 | . | TRBV18 | CASSPSAGVGGYTF | TGTGCCAGCTCCCCTTCGGCAGGGGTAGGAGGCTACACCTTC
many | TRBJ1-2 | TRBD1 | TRBV3-1 | CASSQHRGQAYGYTF | TGTGCCAGCAGCCAACACAGGGGGCAGGCCTATGGCTACACCTTC
medium-sized | TRBJ2-7 | . | TRBV20-1 | CSARDSPLDFSYEQYF | TGCAGTGCTAGAGATTCGCCCCTCGACTTCTCCTACGAGCAGTACTTC
. | TRBJ2-1 | . | TRBV29-1 | CSVEKLLNEQFF | TGCAGCGTTGAAAAGCTTCTCAATGAGCAGTTCTTC